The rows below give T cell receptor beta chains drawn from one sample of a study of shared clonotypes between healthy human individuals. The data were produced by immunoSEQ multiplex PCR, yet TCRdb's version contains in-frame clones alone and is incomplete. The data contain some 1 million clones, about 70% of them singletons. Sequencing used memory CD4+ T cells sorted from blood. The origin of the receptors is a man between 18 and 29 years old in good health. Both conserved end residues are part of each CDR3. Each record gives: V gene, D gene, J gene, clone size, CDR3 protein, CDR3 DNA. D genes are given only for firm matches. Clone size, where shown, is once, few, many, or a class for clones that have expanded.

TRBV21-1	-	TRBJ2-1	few	CASSSKVWDRGRVGEQFF	TGTGCCAGCAGCAGCAAGGTCTGGGACAGGGGGCGCGTGGGTGAGCAGTTCTTC
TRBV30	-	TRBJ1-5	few	CAWRGHTGSNQPQHF	TGTGCCTGGAGGGGGCATACAGGGAGCAATCAGCCCCAGCATTTT
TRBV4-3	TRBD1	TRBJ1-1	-	CASSQGLQGVATEAFF	TGCGCCAGCAGCCAAGGCCTACAGGGGGTGGCCACTGAAGCTTTCTTT
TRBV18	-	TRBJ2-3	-	CASSPRVADTQYF	TGTGCCAGCTCACCAAGGGTGGCAGATACGCAGTATTTT
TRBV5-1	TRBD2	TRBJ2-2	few	CASSLRLAGTNTGELFF	TGCGCCAGCAGCTTGCGACTAGCGGGGACGAACACCGGGGAGCTGTTTTTT
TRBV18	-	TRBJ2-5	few	CASQRGPGETQYF	TGTGCCAGCCAAAGGGGACCCGGGGAGACCCAGTACTTC
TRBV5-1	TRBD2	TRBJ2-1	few	CASSLAPGLAGNEQFF	TGCGCCAGCAGCTTGGCACCGGGACTAGCGGGAAATGAGCAGTTCTTC
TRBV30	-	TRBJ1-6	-	CAWTGLSDSPLHF	TGTGCCTGGACGGGTCTGAGTGATTCACCCCTCCACTTT
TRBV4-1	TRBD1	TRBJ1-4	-	CASSATGPPNEKLFF	TGCGCCAGCAGTGCGACAGGGCCACCCAATGAAAAACTGTTTTTT
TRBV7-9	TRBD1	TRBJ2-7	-	CASSLGAAGGYEQYF	TGTGCCAGCAGCTTAGGGGCGGCAGGGGGATACGAGCAGTACTTC
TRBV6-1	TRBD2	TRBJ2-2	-	CASSVQREGKSAGELFF	TGTGCCAGCAGTGTACAGCGGGAGGGCAAGAGCGCCGGGGAGCTGTTTTTT
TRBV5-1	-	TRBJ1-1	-	CASGSGSTEAFF	TGCGCCAGCGGGAGTGGGAGCACTGAAGCTTTCTTT
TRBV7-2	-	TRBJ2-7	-	CASSLDGRWREQYF	TGTGCCAGCAGCTTAGATGGCCGGTGGCGCGAGCAGTACTTC
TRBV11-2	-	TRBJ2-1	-	CASSWRAEYNEQFF	TGTGCCAGCAGCTGGAGAGCCGAGTACAATGAGCAGTTCTTC
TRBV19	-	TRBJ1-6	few	CAASRGRNSPLHF	TGTGCCGCTTCGCGAGGGAGGAATTCACCCCTCCACTTT
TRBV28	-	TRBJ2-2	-	CAASRNLNTGELFF	TGTGCGGCCTCCAGGAACCTGAACACCGGGGAGCTGTTTTTT
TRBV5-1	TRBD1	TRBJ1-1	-	CASSWTGMNTEAFF	TGCGCCAGCAGCTGGACAGGGATGAACACTGAAGCTTTCTTT
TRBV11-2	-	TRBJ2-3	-	CASNSDSKGTDTQYF	TGTGCCAGCAACTCCGACTCCAAGGGCACAGATACGCAGTATTTT
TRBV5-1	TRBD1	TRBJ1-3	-	CASSTGTVSGNTIYF	TGCGCCAGCAGTACTGGGACAGTCTCTGGAAACACCATATATTTT
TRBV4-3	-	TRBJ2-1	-	CASSQGLVLGNEQFF	TGCGCCAGCAGCCAAGGGCTAGTTTTGGGTAATGAGCAGTTCTTC
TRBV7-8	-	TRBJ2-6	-	CASSPMSGANVLTF	TGTGCCAGCAGCCCCATGTCTGGGGCCAACGTCCTGACTTTC
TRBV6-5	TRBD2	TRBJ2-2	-	CASSYSRLAGTGELFF	TGTGCCAGCAGTTACTCCCGACTAGCAGGCACCGGGGAGCTGTTTTTT
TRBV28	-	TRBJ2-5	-	CASSRLQGRETQYF	TGTGCCAGCAGCCGCCTACAGGGTCGAGAGACCCAGTACTTC
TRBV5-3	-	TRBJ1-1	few	CARSLGQAEAFF	TGTGCCAGAAGCTTGGGACAGGCTGAAGCTTTCTTT
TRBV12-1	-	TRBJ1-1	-	CASSSPRGEAFF	TGTGCCAGCAGCTCACCTCGGGGTGAAGCTTTCTTT
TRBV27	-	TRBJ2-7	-	CASSLIHSSYEQYF	TGTGCCAGCAGCTTAATCCACTCTTCCTACGAGCAGTACTTC
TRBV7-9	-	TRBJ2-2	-	CASSRRDLPGELFF	TGTGCCAGCAGCAGACGGGACCTACCCGGGGAGCTGTTTTTT
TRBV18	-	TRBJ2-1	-	CASSPLLGPARGNEQFF	TGTGCCAGCTCACCCCTATTAGGACCCGCGAGGGGTAATGAGCAGTTCTTC
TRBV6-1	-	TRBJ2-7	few	CASSEEKGWASSYEQYF	TGTGCCAGCAGTGAAGAAAAAGGTTGGGCGAGCTCCTACGAGCAGTACTTC
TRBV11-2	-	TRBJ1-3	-	CASSFNRASGNTIYF	TGTGCCAGCAGCTTTAACAGGGCCTCTGGAAACACCATATATTTT
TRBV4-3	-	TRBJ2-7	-	CASSQDWGTDEQYF	TGCGCCAGCAGCCAAGATTGGGGGACGGACGAGCAGTACTTC
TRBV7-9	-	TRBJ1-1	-	CASIRRGEDTEAFF	TGTGCGAGCATTAGGCGGGGTGAAGACACTGAAGCTTTCTTT
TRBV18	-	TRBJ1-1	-	CASSPRLVGVNTEAFF	TGTGCCAGCTCACCAAGGTTGGTTGGGGTGAACACTGAAGCTTTCTTT
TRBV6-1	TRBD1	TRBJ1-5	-	CASREQGSGPQPQHF	TGTGCCAGCAGGGAACAGGGGAGCGGCCCTCAGCCCCAGCATTTT
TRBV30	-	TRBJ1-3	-	CAWTPTQCTIYF	TGTGCCTGGACGCCGACCCAATGCACCATATATTTT
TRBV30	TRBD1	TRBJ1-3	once	CAWTGGASGNTIYF	TGTGCCTGGACAGGGGGCGCCTCTGGAAACACCATATATTTT
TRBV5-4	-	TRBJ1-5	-	CASSPGLNQPQHF	TGTGCCAGCAGCCCAGGACTCAATCAGCCCCAGCATTTT
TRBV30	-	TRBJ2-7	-	CAWSVRLNEQYF	TGTGCCTGGAGTGTACGGCTGAACGAGCAGTACTTC
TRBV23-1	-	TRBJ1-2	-	CASSQSKNGTLGSLHGYTF	TGCGCCAGCAGTCAATCTAAAAACGGCACCTTAGGGAGCCTCCATGGCTACACCTTC